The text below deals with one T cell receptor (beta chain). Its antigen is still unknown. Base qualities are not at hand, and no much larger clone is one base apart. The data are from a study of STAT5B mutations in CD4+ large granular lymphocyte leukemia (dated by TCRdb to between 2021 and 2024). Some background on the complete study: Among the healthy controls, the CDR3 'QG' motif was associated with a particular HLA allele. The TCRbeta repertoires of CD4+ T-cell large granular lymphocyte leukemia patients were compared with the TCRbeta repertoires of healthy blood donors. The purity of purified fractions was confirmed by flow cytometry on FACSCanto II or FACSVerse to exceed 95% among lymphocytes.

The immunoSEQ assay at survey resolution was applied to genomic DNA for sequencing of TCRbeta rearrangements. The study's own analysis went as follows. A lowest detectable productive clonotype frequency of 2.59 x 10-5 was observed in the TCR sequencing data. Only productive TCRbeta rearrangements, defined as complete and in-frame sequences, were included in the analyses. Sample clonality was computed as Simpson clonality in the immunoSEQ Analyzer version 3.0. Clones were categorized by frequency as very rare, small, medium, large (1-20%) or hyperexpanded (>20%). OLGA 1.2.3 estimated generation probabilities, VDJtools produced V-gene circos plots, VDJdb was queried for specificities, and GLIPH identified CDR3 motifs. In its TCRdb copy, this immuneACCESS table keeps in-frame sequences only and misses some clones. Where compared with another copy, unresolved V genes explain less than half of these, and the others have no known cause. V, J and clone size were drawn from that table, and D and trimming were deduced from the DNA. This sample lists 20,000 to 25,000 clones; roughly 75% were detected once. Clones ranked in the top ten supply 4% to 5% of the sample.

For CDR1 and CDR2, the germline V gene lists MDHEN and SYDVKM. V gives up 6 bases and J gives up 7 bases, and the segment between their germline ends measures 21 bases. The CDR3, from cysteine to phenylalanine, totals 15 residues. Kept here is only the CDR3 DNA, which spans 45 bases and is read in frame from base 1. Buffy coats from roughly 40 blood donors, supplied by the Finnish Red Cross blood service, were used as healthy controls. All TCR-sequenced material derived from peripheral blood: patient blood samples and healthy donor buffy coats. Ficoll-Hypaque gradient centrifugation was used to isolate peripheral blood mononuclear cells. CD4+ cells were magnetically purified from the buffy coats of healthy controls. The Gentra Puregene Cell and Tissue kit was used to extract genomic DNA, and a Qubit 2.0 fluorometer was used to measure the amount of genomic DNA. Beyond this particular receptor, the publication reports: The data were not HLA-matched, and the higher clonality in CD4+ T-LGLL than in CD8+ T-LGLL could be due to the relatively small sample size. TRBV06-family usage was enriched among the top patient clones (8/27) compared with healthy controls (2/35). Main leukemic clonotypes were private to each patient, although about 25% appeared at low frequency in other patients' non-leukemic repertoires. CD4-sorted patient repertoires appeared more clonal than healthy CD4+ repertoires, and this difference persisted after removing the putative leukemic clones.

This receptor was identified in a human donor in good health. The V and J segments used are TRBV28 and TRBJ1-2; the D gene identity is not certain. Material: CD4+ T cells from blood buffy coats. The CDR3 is CASSFVSPYGSGYTF. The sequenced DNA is TGTGCCAGCAGCTTCGTCAGCCCGTATGGTAGTGGCTACACCTTC.